The T cell receptor beta chain described here comes from a study of shared clonotypes between healthy human individuals. Whole-study context: A couple of women and three men aged 18 to 49 served as donors.

Method: immunoSEQ multiplex PCR; TCRdb's copy keeps in-frame clones and lacks some. The profile shows about 820,000 clones, 92% of them singletons. The study, taken as a whole, reports: Richness estimates generally favored naive over memory subsets.

Terminally differentiated effector memory CD45RA+ cells were excluded by CCR7 positive selection of CD45RO-negative cells. This clone was observed once. Antigen: not known. This CDR3 comprises 16 residues. Trimming stripped 1 base from V and 2 bases from J, with 15 bases between. The germline V gene has CDR1 SGHTA and CDR2 FQGNSA. This chain links TRBV7-2 with TRBJ2-7; the D gene is possibly TRBD2 (7 bases). Sequencing was carried out using naive CD8+ T cells sorted from blood. This sequence originates from a man younger than 45 in good health. CDR3 nucleotides: TGTGCCAGCAGCTTAGAAGGGGGGAGGGGTACCTACGAGCAGTACTTC. Its translation is CASSLEGGRGTYEQYF.